The 19 T cell receptor beta chains in this list originate from one sample, sequenced in a study of cytomegalovirus exposure and HLA in healthy donors. This PCR relied on a set of 60 Vbeta primers and 13 Jbeta primers. Repertoires were generated with immunoSEQ multiplex PCR, while TCRdb's copy carries only in-frame clones and drops some. The sample yields about 150,000 clones, 78% seen once. The specimen was PBMCs. Source of these receptors: a woman between 45 and 60 years old in good health and CMV-seropositive.

The chain carries TRBV11-3 and TRBJ2-2; 8 nucleotides line up with TRBD2. With 5 bases clipped from V and 4 bases from J, the junction kept 6 bases outside the gene matches. The CDR3 is made up of 15 amino acids. CDR1 and CDR2 from the germline V gene are SGHNT and YENEEA. The CDR3 DNA is TGTGCCAGCAGCATTAGCGGGATAACCACCGGGGAGCTGTTTTTT. It translates to CASSISGITTGELFF.

The chain carries TRBV4-1 and TRBJ2-7, with 12 bases lining up with TRBD2. The junction had 4 bases not matched to a gene; V was cut back by 0 bases and J by 4 bases. There are 16 residues in the CDR3. Per the germline V gene, CDR1 is MGHRA and CDR2 is YSYEKL. CDR3 sequence: CASSQDGLAGQYEQYF. The CDR3 DNA follows: TGCGCCAGCAGCCAAGATGGACTAGCGGGGCAGTACGAGCAGTACTTC.

This chain links TRBV15 with TRBJ1-5; D unclear. The germline V gene has CDR1 LNHNV and CDR2 YYDKDF (reference sequence). The CDR3 contains 14 residues. Trimming shortened V by 0 bases and J by 6 bases, and 9 bases separated the two germline ends. The CDR3 DNA reads TGTGCCACCAGCAGAGATATCTACGCTCAGCCCCAGCATTTT. Translation: CATSRDIYAQPQHF.

V and J are TRBV6-6 and TRBJ1-2; a possible D gene is TRBD1 (5 bases). V was shortened by 4 bases and J by 8 bases, with 14 bases between the two germline ends. Germline V gives CDR1 MNHNY, CDR2 SVGAGI (reference sequence). This CDR3 is 13 amino acids long. CDR3 protein: CASSSNYRGGYTF. The CDR3 DNA is TGTGCCAGCAGTTCTAATTATAGGGGAGGCTACACCTTC.

The V call is TRBV2, the J call TRBJ1-3; no definite D call. V lost 3 bases and J lost 0, with 9 bases in between. The CDR3 loop spans 15 amino acids. The germline gives CDR1 SNHLY, CDR2 FYNNEI. In nucleotides, the CDR3 is TGTGCCAGCAGTGATCAGGTCGCCTCTGGAAACACCATATATTTT. Its protein product is CASSDQVASGNTIYF.

This clone was recorded a few times. V is TRBV28 and J is TRBJ2-4; 11 positions agree with TRBD1. CDR3 length: 16 residues. Germline V lookup: CDR1 MDHEN, CDR2 SYDVKM. CDR3 bases: TGTGCTACGGGGGGGCAGGGACAGGGGGTCAAAAACATTCAGTACTTC. As protein: CATGGQGQGVKNIQYF. Drawing the rest from reference TRBV28 and TRBJ2-4, the complete variable domain is DVKVTQSSRYLVKRTGEKVFLECVQDMDHENMFWYRQDPGLGLRLIYFSYDVKMKEKGDIPEGYSVSREKKERFSLILESASTNQTSMYLCATGGQGQGVKNIQYFGAGTRLSVL.

This chain connects TRBV28 to TRBJ2-2, with a possible D match to TRBD1 (5 bases). V lost 1 base, J lost 0 bases, and 15 bases lay in between. The CDR3 is 18 residues long. Looked up from germline, CDR1 is MDHEN and CDR2 is SYDVKM. The CDR3 region is CASSLSSWTFANTGELFF. CDR3 DNA: TGTGCCAGCAGTTTATCCTCATGGACATTCGCGAACACCGGGGAGCTGTTTTTT.

The V gene is TRBV19, the J gene TRBJ2-7; TRBD1 matches 11 bases. V trimming: 0 bases; J trimming: 6 bases; junction bases outside the gene matches: 4. Per germline, CDR1 LNHDA and CDR2 SQIVND (reference sequence). The CDR3 length is 15 residues. The CDR3 spells CASSIDGTGGSEQYF. The CDR3 DNA reads as TGTGCCAGTAGTATAGACGGGACAGGGGGTTCCGAGCAGTACTTC.

This clone was observed a single time. This chain uses TRBV5-1 with TRBJ2-7; 10 nucleotides align to TRBD2. V dropped 0 bases and J dropped 4; count of bases not matched to a gene: 13. Per germline, CDR1 SGHRS and CDR2 YFSETQ. CDR3 length: 18 residues. CDR3 sequence (DNA): TGCGCCAGCAGCTTGGGACTAGCGGGTTCCACGTTTGGGTACGAGCAGTACTTC. As protein: CASSLGLAGSTFGYEQYF.

Comments on this clone: A read error may account for a junction end that differs from germline. The chain uses TRBV5-4 and TRBJ2-4; TRBD1 matches at 7 bases. The CDR3 sequence is 15 residues long. Germline CDR1 and CDR2: SGHNT and YYREEE (reference sequence). This chain's CDR3 is CASSPSPGQENSQYF. The CDR3 nucleotides read TGTGCCAGCAGCCCCTCGCCCGGACAGGAAAACAGTCAGTACTTC.

The chain uses TRBV11-3 and TRBJ2-7; D possibly corresponds to TRBD2 (5 bases). V lost 1 base and J lost 4, with 14 bases in between. The CDR3 totals 15 residues. Germline loops: CDR1 SGHNT, CDR2 YENEEA. The CDR3 DNA follows: TGTGCCAGCAGCTTAGGAAGGTGGAGAGGGTACGAGCAGTACTTC. Its protein product is CASSLGRWRGYEQYF.

This clone was counted between two and nine times. The chain links TRBV30 to TRBJ1-2; no clear D. CDR3 length: 12 residues. V was trimmed by 3 bases and J by 4 bases, leaving 9 bases between them. Looked up from germline, CDR1 is GTSNPN and CDR2 is SVGIG (reference sequence). The CDR3: CAWSSAAYGYTF. In DNA form, the CDR3 reads TGTGCCTGGAGCAGTGCGGCCTATGGCTACACCTTC.

This chain joins TRBV2 and TRBJ2-1; unclear D gene. Germline V lookup: CDR1 SNHLY, CDR2 FYNNEI. This CDR3 contains 11 residues. V was shortened by 4 bases and J by 9 bases, with 7 bases between the two germline ends. The CDR3 nucleotides read TGTGCCAGCAGTGGGTTCGGTGAGCAGTTCTTC. Translated, it gives CASSGFGEQFF.

The chain couples TRBV5-4 to TRBJ2-7; TRBD1 aligns across 7 bases. This CDR3 has 15 amino acids. From germline, CDR1 is SGHNT and CDR2 YYREEE (reference sequence). V trimming: 4 bases; J trimming: 3 bases; junction bases outside the gene matches: 10. CDR3 sequence: CASSRSTGSFYEQYF. Written as DNA, the CDR3 is TGTGCCAGCAGCCGCTCGACAGGGTCCTTCTACGAGCAGTACTTC.

This clone was detected a few times. The V and J genes are TRBV6-5 and TRBJ1-1; tentative D call: TRBD1 (5 bases). The CDR3 consists of 14 residues. Trimming removed 6 bases from V and 0 bases from J, with 11 bases in between. Looked up from germline, CDR1 is MNHEY and CDR2 is SVGAGI. CDR3 amino acids: CASRLREMNTEAFF. The CDR3 DNA follows: TGTGCCAGCAGACTCAGGGAAATGAACACTGAAGCTTTCTTT.

V is TRBV19 and J is TRBJ2-7; no reliable D call. The V gene lost 3 bases and the J gene lost 3 bases, with 9 bases spanning the gap. The CDR3 loop spans 13 amino acids. The germline V gene encodes CDR1 LNHDA and CDR2 SQIVND (reference sequence). The CDR3 protein is CASSIQAGYEQYF. In nucleotides, the CDR3 is TGTGCCAGTAGTATTCAGGCAGGCTACGAGCAGTACTTC.

The V and J genes are TRBV7-2 and TRBJ2-5; 8 positions match TRBD2. The J call is in doubt because the DNA end fits TRBJ2-7 better. Germline V CDR1 and CDR2: SGHTA, FQGNSA. This CDR3 region has 14 residues. The CDR3 sequence: CASSPGLVDYEQYF. CDR3 DNA sequence: TGTGCCAGCAGCCCGGGACTAGTCGACTACGAGCAGTACTTC.

This chain links TRBV7-9 with TRBJ2-5; 8 nucleotides match TRBD1. CDR1 and CDR2 from the germline V gene are SEHNR and FQNEAQ (reference sequence). Losses at the gene ends were 4 bases for V and 3 bases for J; bases not matched to a gene: 1. The CDR3 runs to 13 residues. CDR3 region: CASSSTGEETQYF. DNA of the CDR3: TGTGCCAGCAGCTCGACAGGGGAAGAGACCCAGTACTTC.

The V call is TRBV6-1, the J call TRBJ2-7; D is undetermined. V was trimmed by 0 bases and J by 5 bases, leaving 8 bases between them. CDR3 size: 13 residues. Germline CDR1 reads MNHNS; CDR2 reads SASEGT. This chain's CDR3 is CASSEASEDEQYF. CDR3 coding DNA: TGTGCCAGCAGTGAAGCCTCCGAGGACGAGCAGTACTTC.